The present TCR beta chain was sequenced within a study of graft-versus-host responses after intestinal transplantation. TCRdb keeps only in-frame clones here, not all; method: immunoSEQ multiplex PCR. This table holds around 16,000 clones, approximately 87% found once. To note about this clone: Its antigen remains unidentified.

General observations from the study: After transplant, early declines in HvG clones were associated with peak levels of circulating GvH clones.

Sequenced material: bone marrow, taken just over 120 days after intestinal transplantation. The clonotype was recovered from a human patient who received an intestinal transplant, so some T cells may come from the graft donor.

CDR3 in DNA: TGTGCCAGTGGGGGACTAGCGGGAGGTATGGATACGCAGTATTTT. Translating gives CASGGLAGGMDTQYF. V and J are TRBV19 and TRBJ2-3; TRBD2 aligns across 15 bases. Per the germline V gene, CDR1 is LNHDA and CDR2 is SQIVND (reference sequence). This CDR3 region has 15 residues. J lost 6 bases, V lost 8 bases, and 6 bases had no gene match.